The following is a T cell receptor beta chain sequence with its context. Its antigen is not known. Reverse transcription of all isolated RNA meant that expressed TCRB transcripts were sequenced. Some clones are missing from TCRdb's copy, which holds only in-frame ones; the method was immunoSEQ multiplex PCR. Among roughly 290,000 clones listed, under 8.5% were seen once. The sample is drawn from a study of beta chain features in type 1 diabetes. Looked up from germline, CDR1 is SEHNR and CDR2 is FQNEAQ (reference sequence). With 5 bases clipped from V and 4 bases from J, the junction kept 5 bases outside the gene matches. This CDR3 is 14 amino acids long. Study-wide results and caveats: Researchers reported that naive, central memory and Treg TCRB repertoires appeared more similar in patients than in healthy donors. A potential influence of HLA type upon TCRB rearrangement remained unresolved herein. For Type 1 diabetes patients, all four CD4+ subsets carried TCRB CDR3s that were moderately but significantly shorter.

CD45RO/CCR7/CD25/CD127/CD95/CD27 separated CD4+ naive, central memory, regulatory and stem cell-like memory cells by sorting. The sequenced sample consisted of central memory CD4+ T cells from blood. The chain employs TRBV7-9 and TRBJ2-7; TRBD2 aligns across 10 bases. The TCR sequence derives from a woman between 18 and 29 years old in good health. The CDR3 spells CASSPSGRAYEQYF. The DNA for the CDR3 is TGTGCCAGCAGCCCCAGCGGGAGGGCGTACGAGCAGTACTTC.